What follows are 32 T cell receptor beta chains derived from one specimen sequenced in a study of T-cell memory formation after mild COVID-19 (dated by TCRdb to 2020 to 2022). Libraries came from 5' RACE. These reads were obtained on an Illumina NovaSeq 6000. TCRdb cleaned the public reads at Q25 with fastp, built clones with MiXCR and kept in-frame beta chains. CDR3 protein sequences are deduplicated, and each keeps its most common genes and DNA. This sample has 190,000 or so distinct CDR3 sequences in its table, and more than 25% of those were observed once. Of the sample, over 10% falls within the top ten clones. Sequenced material: PBMCs or a T cell subset sorted from them (not recorded which). Every receptor here comes from an adult woman who had mild COVID-19 (a few samples of this study predate the infection). The sample titles of this study are shuffled in the database, so cell type and time point are left out; the donor was told from shared clones.

This chain links TRBV4-1 with TRBJ2-1, with 9 positions matching TRBD1. V lost 2 bases and J lost 7; bases outside the gene matches: 6. The germline V gene has CDR1 MGHRA and CDR2 YSYEKL. The CDR3 spans 15 residues. The CDR3 spells CASSQTGTGRNEQFF. DNA for the CDR3: TGCGCCAGCAGCCAAACCGGGACAGGGAGAAATGAGCAGTTCTTC.

V gene TRBV28 combines with J gene TRBJ2-3; 7 nucleotides match TRBD1. V shed 5 bases, J shed 9 bases, and the junction held 5 bases outside the gene matches. There are 12 residues in the CDR3. Per the germline V gene, CDR1 is MDHEN and CDR2 is SYDVKM. CDR3: CASSDRTGTQYF. The DNA of the CDR3 is TGTGCCAGCAGTGACCGGACAGGCACGCAGTATTTT.

The rearrangement uses TRBV29-1 and TRBJ2-3; D remains ambiguous. Per the germline V gene, CDR1 is SQVTM and CDR2 is ANQGSEA. This CDR3 comprises 13 residues. V lost 4 bases, J lost 2 bases, and 10 bases lay in between. CDR3 nucleotide sequence: TGCAGCGTTGCTAGGAGTTACACAGATACGCAGTATTTT. Translating gives CSVARSYTDTQYF.

This chain joins TRBV20-1 and TRBJ2-3; D might be TRBD2 (5 bases). CDR1 is DFQATT and CDR2 is SNEGSKA in the germline V gene (reference sequence). V shed 5 bases and J shed 3 bases, with 12 bases lying between them. The CDR3 is made up of 13 amino acids. The CDR3 bases are TGCAGTGCTGTAGCGTATCCGACAGATACGCAGTATTTT. As protein: CSAVAYPTDTQYF.

V gene TRBV5-1 combines with J gene TRBJ2-7; 7 bases fit TRBD1. With V trimmed by 4 bases and J by 1 base, 8 bases remained unmatched. Germline V gene data show CDR1 as SGHRS and CDR2 as YFSETQ. This CDR3 spans 15 amino acids. The CDR3 region is CASSRRMTGSYEQYF. In DNA, the CDR3 is TGCGCCAGCAGCCGTAGAATGACAGGGTCCTACGAGCAGTACTTC.

J is TRBJ2-7 and V is TRBV5-1; 9 positions agree with TRBD1. The V and J ends lost 4 bases and 4 bases, in that order; junction bases with no gene match: 6. The CDR3 consists of 14 residues. Germline-derived CDR1 and CDR2 are SGHRS and YFSETQ. DNA for the CDR3: TGCGCCAGCAGCCTGGAAGGGACAGGGTACGAGCAGTACTTC. This gives the protein CASSLEGTGYEQYF. The full variable domain, with the rest looked up from reference TRBV5-1 and TRBJ2-7, is KAGVTQTPRYLIKTRGQQVTLSCSPISGHRSVSWYQQTPGQGLQFLFEYFSETQRNKGNFPGRFSGRQFSNSRSEMNVSTLELGDSALYLCASSLEGTGYEQYFGPGTRLTVT.

V gene TRBV6-2 or TRBV6-3 combines with J gene TRBJ2-7; tentatively, D is TRBD1 or TRBD2 (6 bases each). The CDR3 spans 14 residues. Germline assignment: CDR1 MNHEY and CDR2 SVGEGT. V was cut by 10 bases and J by 7 bases, with 23 bases left in between. The DNA for the CDR3 is TGTGCCACCCATTTCGGGGGCGCAAGCGATGAGCAGTACTTC. Its protein product is CATHFGGASDEQYF.

The rearrangement joins TRBV5-1 to TRBJ2-7; no clear D gene. CDR1 and CDR2 from the germline V gene are SGHRS and YFSETQ. Between the trimmed V and J ends, which lost 0 bases and 0 bases, there was a span of 7 bases. The CDR3 is 14 amino acids. CDR3 sequence: CASSLEQSSYEQYF. The CDR3 DNA sequence: TGCGCCAGCAGCTTGGAACAGTCCTCCTACGAGCAGTACTTC. Full variable domain (remainder filled in from reference TRBV5-1 and TRBJ2-7): KAGVTQTPRYLIKTRGQQVTLSCSPISGHRSVSWYQQTPGQGLQFLFEYFSETQRNKGNFPGRFSGRQFSNSRSEMNVSTLELGDSALYLCASSLEQSSYEQYFGPGTRLTVT.

This clonotype was counted a few times. The V call is TRBV12-3 or TRBV12-4, the J call TRBJ2-2; weak D call: TRBD1 (6 bases). Trimming shortened V by 3 bases and J by 8 bases, and 19 bases separated the two germline ends. There are 16 residues in the CDR3. CDR3 sequence reads: CASSFWSNPGEGELFF. The CDR3 DNA sequence: TGTGCCAGCAGTTTTTGGTCGAATCCAGGGGAGGGGGAGCTGTTTTTT.

The chain has TRBV24-1 and TRBJ1-5; no firm D call. V was clipped by 1 base and J by 9 bases, with 9 bases between them. The CDR3 has 13 residues. The V gene's germline CDR1 is KGHDR and CDR2 SFDVKD. This CDR3 is CATSDFSDGPQHF. The CDR3 DNA follows: TGTGCCACCAGTGATTTTTCTGATGGGCCCCAGCATTTT.

The chain is built from TRBV5-1 and TRBJ1-5; D may be TRBD1 (5 bases). The CDR3 has 13 residues. Germline V CDR1 and CDR2: SGHRS, YFSETQ. The V gene lost 0 bases and the J gene lost 7 bases, with 8 bases spanning the gap. The CDR3 protein is CASSLAGGQPQHF. In DNA, the CDR3 is TGCGCCAGCAGCTTGGCGGGGGGACAGCCCCAGCATTTT.

There are a few counts of this clonotype. The V gene is TRBV20-1, the J gene TRBJ2-2; 12 bases map to TRBD2. CDR1 and CDR2 (germline): DFQATT, SNEGSKA (reference sequence). The CDR3 sequence is 16 residues long. V gave up 5 bases and J gave up 8 bases; unmatched junction bases: 12. The chain's CDR3 is CSASTSGRTLRGELFF. For the CDR3, the DNA is TGCAGTGCTTCCACTAGCGGGAGGACCCTTCGGGGGGAGCTGTTTTTT.

This clonotype was found a few times. The CDR3 spells CASSVERESPLVENTGELFF. CDR3 DNA sequence: TGTGCCAGCAGTGTAGAGCGGGAGTCACCACTCGTGGAGAACACCGGGGAGCTGTTTTTT. The chain combines TRBV28 with TRBJ2-2; 8 bases are shared with TRBD2. Germline trimming cut 5 bases from V and 1 base from J; bases unmatched to any gene: 18. The CDR3 is made up of 20 amino acids. Germline V CDR1 and CDR2: MDHEN, SYDVKM.

The rearrangement joins TRBV5-1 to TRBJ2-1; 10 bases are shared with TRBD1. The CDR3 spans 16 residues. CDR1 and CDR2 from the germline V gene are SGHRS and YFSETQ. Germline trimming cut 4 bases from V and 3 bases from J; bases unmatched to any gene: 7. CDR3 protein: CASSPTGTGDYNEQFF. In DNA form, the CDR3 reads TGCGCCAGCAGCCCAACCGGGACAGGGGACTACAATGAGCAGTTCTTC.

This sequence joins TRBV20-1 and TRBJ1-4, with D unclear. V lost 2 bases to trimming and J lost 11 bases, with 18 bases between them. The CDR3 is 14 residues long. In germline, CDR1 is DFQATT, CDR2 SNEGSKA (reference sequence). The CDR3 reads CSARPGVTPGKLFF. In DNA, the CDR3 is TGCAGTGCTAGACCTGGGGTCACCCCGGGGAAACTGTTTTTT.

In its sample, this clonotype was seen a few times. The V gene is TRBV7-3, the J gene TRBJ2-5; 8 nucleotides line up with TRBD1. The germline CDR1 and CDR2 sequences are SGHTA and FQGTGA. The length of the CDR3 is 15 residues. Unmatched junction bases numbered 4, after V lost 3 bases and J lost 1 base. CDR3 DNA sequence: TGTGCCAGCAGCTTGGACAGGGCCCCCCAAGAGACCCAGTACTTC. Amino acid sequence: CASSLDRAPQETQYF.

The gene calls are TRBV7-9 and TRBJ2-7, with D unresolved. Trimming took off 5 bases at V and 5 bases at J, with 7 bases between the two ends. From germline, CDR1 is SEHNR and CDR2 FQNEAQ (reference sequence). The CDR3 spans 11 residues. The CDR3 loop is CASSRRDEQYF. The DNA for the CDR3 is TGTGCCAGCAGCCGACGGGACGAGCAGTACTTC.

This clonotype was counted only a few times. This sequence joins TRBV24-1 and TRBJ2-2, with D possibly TRBD2 on 5 matching bases. Per germline, CDR1 KGHDR and CDR2 SFDVKD. V lost 6 bases, J lost 5 bases, and 18 bases lay in between. The CDR3 spans 16 residues. CDR3 nucleotide sequence: TGTGCCACCAGTTTAAACGACGGAGGCCGGACCGGGGAGCTGTTTTTT. Its translation is CATSLNDGGRTGELFF.

This clonotype was detected a few times. The chain joins TRBV13 to TRBJ2-7; D is possibly TRBD2 (6 bases). CDR3 length: 16 residues. The ends were cut back, 0 bases at V and 1 base at J, with 13 bases in the middle. Per the germline V gene, CDR1 is PRHDT and CDR2 is FYEKMQ (reference sequence). CDR3 residues: CASSLGRLASSYEQYF. As DNA, the CDR3 is TGTGCCAGCAGCTTAGGTCGCCTAGCGTCTTCCTACGAGCAGTACTTC.

This sequence joins TRBV20-1 and TRBJ2-1; 7 bases line up with TRBD2. Trimming cost V 6 bases and J 4 bases; bases outside gene matches: 12. The CDR3 is 15 residues long. Germline CDR1 DFQATT, CDR2 SNEGSKA (reference sequence). CDR3 DNA sequence: TGCAGTGCCCCGAGATTGGCTAGCGGATACAATGAGCAGTTCTTC. Amino acids: CSAPRLASGYNEQFF.

V is TRBV7-9 and J is TRBJ1-5; 7 nucleotides match TRBD1. Per the germline V gene, CDR1 is SEHNR and CDR2 is FQNEAQ (reference sequence). This CDR3 comprises 16 residues. V was pared by 5 bases and J by 0 bases, with 7 bases of the junction left unmatched. Here the CDR3 DNA reads TGTGCCAGCAGCCAAGCCGGGACAGCTAGCAATCAGCCCCAGCATTTT. Its protein product is CASSQAGTASNQPQHF.

In this sample, this clonotype turned up a few times. The rearrangement links TRBV6-5 to TRBJ1-1; D is possibly TRBD1 (5 bases). V lost 2 bases and J 4 bases, leaving 11 bases between the germline ends. Germline V gives CDR1 MNHEY, CDR2 SVGAGI. The CDR3 has 14 amino acids. This chain's CDR3 is CASSYGQGGTEAFF. In nucleotides, the CDR3 is TGTGCCAGCAGTTACGGTCAGGGTGGCACTGAAGCTTTCTTT.

This clonotype was picked up a small number of times. This chain links TRBV7-8 with TRBJ1-6; perhaps TRBD1 as D (6 bases). V shed 4 bases and J shed 10 bases, with 14 bases lying between them. The V gene's germline CDR1 is SGHVS and CDR2 FQNEAQ. CDR3 length: 14 amino acids. The CDR3 coding sequence is TGTGCCAGCAGCTCGGGGGGCGTTAAGTCACCCCTCCACTTT. Its translation is CASSSGGVKSPLHF.

This clonotype was seen a handful of times. This chain connects TRBV7-9 to TRBJ2-7; TRBD2 aligns across 9 bases. CDR1 SEHNR and CDR2 FQNEAQ come from the germline V gene (reference sequence). This CDR3 region has 17 residues. Trimming removed 2 bases from V and 5 bases from J; junction bases left unmatched: 13. DNA for the CDR3: TGTGCCAGCAGCTTAAAAGGCGCGGGAGGGCCCAGGCACGAGCAGTACTTC. Encoded protein: CASSLKGAGGPRHEQYF.

The V call is TRBV7-3, the J call TRBJ2-1, with 8 bases lining up with TRBD1. The germline V gene has CDR1 SGHTA and CDR2 FQGTGA. CDR3 length: 12 residues. J was trimmed by 8 bases and V by 5 bases; bases with no gene match: 2. CDR3 amino acids: CASSPGGYEQFF. For the CDR3, the DNA is TGTGCCAGCAGCCCAGGGGGCTATGAGCAGTTCTTC.

The chain carries TRBV5-5 and TRBJ2-5; 7 positions agree with TRBD1. The V and J ends lost 6 bases and 3 bases, in that order; junction bases with no gene match: 14. The CDR3 spans 16 residues. Germline V gene sequence: CDR1 SGHKS, CDR2 YYEKEE (reference sequence). The CDR3 DNA sequence: TGTGCCAGCACCCTCCAGGGGGACAGAGGGAAAGAGACCCAGTACTTC. Its protein is CASTLQGDRGKETQYF.

The genes are TRBV7-2 and TRBJ2-1; the match to TRBD2 covers 8 bases. The CDR3 has 17 residues. Germline loops: CDR1 SGHTA, CDR2 FQGNSA. After removal of 2 bases from V and 7 bases from J, the junction contained 13 bases not matched to a gene. The CDR3 DNA follows: TGTGCCAGCAGCTTACCCAAAGCGGGAGAGGCTAAAAATGAGCAGTTCTTC. Protein product: CASSLPKAGEAKNEQFF.

The chain has TRBV3-1 and TRBJ2-7, with TRBD1 identical over 10 bases. In germline, CDR1 is LGHDT, CDR2 YNNKEL (reference sequence). This CDR3 comprises 15 residues. Unmatched junction bases numbered 10, after V lost 5 bases and J lost 6 bases. This CDR3 reads CASSDPGQGTGEQYF. Here the CDR3 DNA reads TGTGCCAGCAGCGATCCGGGACAGGGGACGGGCGAGCAGTACTTC.

The chain uses TRBV28 and TRBJ2-4; D is ambiguous. V shed 2 bases and J shed 5 bases, with 7 bases lying between them. Per the germline V gene, CDR1 is MDHEN and CDR2 is SYDVKM. The CDR3 is 13 amino acids. The CDR3 DNA sequence: TGTGCCAGCAGTTTACCTGGAGAAAACATTCAGTACTTC. Its translation: CASSLPGENIQYF.

This clonotype came up a few times. This chain joins TRBV3-2 and TRBJ1-2. TRBV3-2 corresponds to a pseudogene. This CDR3 is built from 16 residues. CDR3 sequence: CASSQDEGRRRYGYTF. CDR3 sequence (DNA): TGTGCCAGCAGCCAAGATGAAGGCAGAAGAAGGTATGGCTACACCTTC.

The rearrangement uses TRBV7-9 and TRBJ2-7; 9 bases fit TRBD2. The V segment lost 3 bases and the J segment 6 bases; nucleotides outside the gene matches: 9. Germline CDR1 SEHNR, CDR2 FQNEAQ (reference sequence). The CDR3 is 15 residues long. The CDR3 DNA reads as TGTGCCAGCAGCTTGGGACCGGGACTAGCATTCGAGCAGTACTTC. Encoded protein: CASSLGPGLAFEQYF.

Only a few counts were recorded for this clonotype. CDR3 loop: CSVDLAGGMETQYF. CDR3 in DNA: TGCAGCGTTGATCTAGCGGGGGGTATGGAGACCCAGTACTTC. The chain joins TRBV29-1 to TRBJ2-5; TRBD2 matches 11 bases. Germline V CDR1 and CDR2: SQVTM, ANQGSEA. The CDR3 is 14 amino acids. Trimming removed 3 bases from V and 5 bases from J; junction bases left unmatched: 5.